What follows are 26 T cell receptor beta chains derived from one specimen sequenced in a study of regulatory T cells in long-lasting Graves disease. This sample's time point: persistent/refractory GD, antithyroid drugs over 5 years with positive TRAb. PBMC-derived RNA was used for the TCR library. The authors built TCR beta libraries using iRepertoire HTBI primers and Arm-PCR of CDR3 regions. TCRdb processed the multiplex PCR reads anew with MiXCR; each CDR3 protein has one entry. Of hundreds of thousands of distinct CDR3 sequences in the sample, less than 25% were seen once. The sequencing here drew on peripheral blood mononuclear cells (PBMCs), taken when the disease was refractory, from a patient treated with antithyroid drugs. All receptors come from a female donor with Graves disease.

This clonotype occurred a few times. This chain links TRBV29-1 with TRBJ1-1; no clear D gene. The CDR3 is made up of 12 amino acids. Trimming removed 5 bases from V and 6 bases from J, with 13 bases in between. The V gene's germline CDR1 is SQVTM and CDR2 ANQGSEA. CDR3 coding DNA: TGCAGCGTTAGGGAAGGGAGCCCTGAAGCTTTCTTT. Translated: CSVREGSPEAFF.

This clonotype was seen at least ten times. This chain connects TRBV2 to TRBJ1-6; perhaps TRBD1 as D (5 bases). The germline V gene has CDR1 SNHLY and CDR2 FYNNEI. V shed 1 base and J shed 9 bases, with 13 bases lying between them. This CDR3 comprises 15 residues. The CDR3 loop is CASSEGGAPGSPLHF. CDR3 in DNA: TGTGCCAGCAGTGAAGGAGGGGCGCCCGGTTCACCCCTCCACTTT.

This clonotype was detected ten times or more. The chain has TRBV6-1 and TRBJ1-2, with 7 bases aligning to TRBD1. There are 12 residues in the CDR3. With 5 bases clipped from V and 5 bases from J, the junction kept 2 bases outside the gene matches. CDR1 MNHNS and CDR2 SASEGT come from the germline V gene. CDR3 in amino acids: CASSPGGYGYTF. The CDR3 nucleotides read TGTGCCAGCAGTCCAGGGGGGTATGGCTACACCTTC.

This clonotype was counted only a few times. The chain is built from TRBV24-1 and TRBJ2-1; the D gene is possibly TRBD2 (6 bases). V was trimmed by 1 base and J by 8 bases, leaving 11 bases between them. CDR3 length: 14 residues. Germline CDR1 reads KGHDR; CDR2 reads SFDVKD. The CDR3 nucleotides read TGTGCCACCAGTGATTTAAGGGCGGGATATGAGCAGTTCTTC. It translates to CATSDLRAGYEQFF.

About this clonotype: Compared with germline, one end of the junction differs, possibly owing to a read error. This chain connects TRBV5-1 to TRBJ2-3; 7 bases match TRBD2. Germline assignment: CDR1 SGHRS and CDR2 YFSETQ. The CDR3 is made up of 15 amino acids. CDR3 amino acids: CASSLAGVPANTQYF. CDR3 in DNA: TGCGCCAGCAGTTTGGCGGGAGTCCCTGCGAATACGCAGTATTTT.

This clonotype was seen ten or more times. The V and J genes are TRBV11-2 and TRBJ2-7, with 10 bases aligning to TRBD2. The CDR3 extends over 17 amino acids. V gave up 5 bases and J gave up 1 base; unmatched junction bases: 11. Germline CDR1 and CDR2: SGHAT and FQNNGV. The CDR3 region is CASSRSSTSGISYEQYF. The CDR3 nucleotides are TGTGCCAGCAGCCGTTCCTCCACTAGCGGGATTTCCTACGAGCAGTACTTC. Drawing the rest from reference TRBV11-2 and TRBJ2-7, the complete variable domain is EAGVAQSPRYKIIEKRQSVAFWCNPISGHATLYWYQQILGQGPKLLIQFQNNGVVDDSQLPKDRFSAERLKGVDSTLKIQPAKLEDSAVYLCASSRSSTSGISYEQYFGPGTRLTVT.

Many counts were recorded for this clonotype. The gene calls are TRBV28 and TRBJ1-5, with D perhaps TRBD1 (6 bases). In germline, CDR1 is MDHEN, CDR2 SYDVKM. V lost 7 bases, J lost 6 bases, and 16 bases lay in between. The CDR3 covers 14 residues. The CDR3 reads CASTLGGPGQPQHF. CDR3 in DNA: TGTGCCAGCACCCTGGGGGGGCCCGGTCAGCCCCAGCATTTT.

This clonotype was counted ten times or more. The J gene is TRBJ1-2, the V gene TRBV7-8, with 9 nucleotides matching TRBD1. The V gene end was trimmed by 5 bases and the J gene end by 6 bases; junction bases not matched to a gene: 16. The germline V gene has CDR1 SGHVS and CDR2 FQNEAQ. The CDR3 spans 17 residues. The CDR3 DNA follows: TGTGCCAGCAGCCACCGGGACAGGGATCAAGCTTCTAATGGCTACACCTTC. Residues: CASSHRDRDQASNGYTF.

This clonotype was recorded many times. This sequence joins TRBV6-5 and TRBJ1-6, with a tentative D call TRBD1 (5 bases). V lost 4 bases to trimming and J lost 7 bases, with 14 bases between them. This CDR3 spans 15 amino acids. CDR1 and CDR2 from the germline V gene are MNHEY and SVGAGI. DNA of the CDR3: TGTGCCAGCAGTTCGTGGGAAGGGGTGAATTCACCCCTCCACTTT. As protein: CASSSWEGVNSPLHF.

CDR3 sequence (DNA): TGCAGTGCCCAGGACAGGCAAGCTAACTATGGCTACACCTTC. Its translation is CSAQDRQANYGYTF. The chain has TRBV20-1 and TRBJ1-2; 7 bases fit TRBD1. CDR1 and CDR2 (germline): DFQATT, SNEGSKA (reference sequence). The CDR3 covers 14 residues. Trimming took 6 bases from V and 0 from J; bases not matched to a gene: 7.

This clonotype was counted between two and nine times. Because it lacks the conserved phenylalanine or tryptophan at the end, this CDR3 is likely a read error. The CDR3 DNA follows: TGTGCCAGCAGCCCAACTAGCGGGAGCTCCTACAATGAGCAGTTCCTC. Translating it yields CASSPTSGSSYNEQFL. The chain joins TRBV7-2 to TRBJ2-1; 11 nucleotides agree with TRBD2. This CDR3 contains 16 residues. Germline loops: CDR1 SGHTA, CDR2 FQGNSA. V dropped 5 bases and J dropped 0; count of bases not matched to a gene: 3.

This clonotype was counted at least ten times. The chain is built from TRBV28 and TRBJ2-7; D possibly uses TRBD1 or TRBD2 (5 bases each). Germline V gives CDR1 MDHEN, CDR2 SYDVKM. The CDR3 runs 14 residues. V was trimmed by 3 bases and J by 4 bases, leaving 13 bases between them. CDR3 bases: TGTGCCAGCAGTTTCCGGGGCCCCTATTACGAGCAGTACTTC. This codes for CASSFRGPYYEQYF.

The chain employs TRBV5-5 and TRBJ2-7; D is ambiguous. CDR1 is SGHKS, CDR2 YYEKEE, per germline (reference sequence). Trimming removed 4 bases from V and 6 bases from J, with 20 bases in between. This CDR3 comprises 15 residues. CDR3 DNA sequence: TGTGCCAGCAGCGTCCCTACTACCCTATTCGGCGAGCAGTACTTC. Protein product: CASSVPTTLFGEQYF.

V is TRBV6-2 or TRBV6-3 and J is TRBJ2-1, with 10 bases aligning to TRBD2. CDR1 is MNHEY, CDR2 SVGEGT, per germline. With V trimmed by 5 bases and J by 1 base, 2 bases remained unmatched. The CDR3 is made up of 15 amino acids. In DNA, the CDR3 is TGTGCCAGCAGTGAACTAGCGGGATCCTACAATGAGCAGTTCTTC. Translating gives CASSELAGSYNEQFF.

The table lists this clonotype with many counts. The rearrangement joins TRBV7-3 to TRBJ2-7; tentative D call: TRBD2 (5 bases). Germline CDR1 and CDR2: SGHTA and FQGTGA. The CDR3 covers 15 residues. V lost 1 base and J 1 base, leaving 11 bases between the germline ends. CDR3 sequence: CASSLSAGGSYEQYF. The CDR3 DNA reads TGTGCCAGCAGCTTAAGCGCAGGAGGTTCCTACGAGCAGTACTTC. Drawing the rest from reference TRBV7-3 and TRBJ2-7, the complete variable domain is GAGVSQTPSNKVTEKGKYVELRCDPISGHTALYWYRQSLGQGPEFLIYFQGTGAADDSGLPNDRFFAVRPEGSVSTLKIQRTERGDSAVYLCASSLSAGGSYEQYFGPGTRLTVT.

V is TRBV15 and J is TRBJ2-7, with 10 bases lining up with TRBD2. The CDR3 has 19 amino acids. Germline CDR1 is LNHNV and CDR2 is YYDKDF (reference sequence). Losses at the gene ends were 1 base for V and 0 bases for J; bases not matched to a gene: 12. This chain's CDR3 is CATSRARGSPSGSSYEQYF. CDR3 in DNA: TGTGCCACCAGCAGAGCGAGGGGGTCCCCTAGCGGGAGCTCCTACGAGCAGTACTTC.

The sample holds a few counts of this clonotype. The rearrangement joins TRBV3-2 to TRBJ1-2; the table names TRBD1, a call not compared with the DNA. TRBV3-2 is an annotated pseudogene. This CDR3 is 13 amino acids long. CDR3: CASSPPGLYGYTF. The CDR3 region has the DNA TGTGCCAGCAGCCCGCCAGGGCTCTATGGCTACACCTTC.

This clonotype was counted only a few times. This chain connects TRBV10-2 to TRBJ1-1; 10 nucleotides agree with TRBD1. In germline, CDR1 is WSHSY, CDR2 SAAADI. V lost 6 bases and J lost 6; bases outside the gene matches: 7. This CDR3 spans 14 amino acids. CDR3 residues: CASRARDRGSEAFF. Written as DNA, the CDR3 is TGCGCCAGCAGGGCCCGGGACAGGGGCTCTGAAGCTTTCTTT.

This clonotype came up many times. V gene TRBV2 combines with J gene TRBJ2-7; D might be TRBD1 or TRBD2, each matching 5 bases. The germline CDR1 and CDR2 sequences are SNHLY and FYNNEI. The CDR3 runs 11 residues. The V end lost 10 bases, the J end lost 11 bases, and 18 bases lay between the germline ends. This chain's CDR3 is CATYNRDAEYF. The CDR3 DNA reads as TGTGCCACCTATAACCGGGACGCGGAGTACTTC.

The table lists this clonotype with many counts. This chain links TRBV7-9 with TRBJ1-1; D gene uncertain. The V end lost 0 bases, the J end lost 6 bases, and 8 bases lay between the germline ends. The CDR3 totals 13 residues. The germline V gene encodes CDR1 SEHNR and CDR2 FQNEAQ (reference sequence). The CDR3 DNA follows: TGTGCCAGCAGCTTAGCGGGGAGCGCTGAAGCTTTCTTT. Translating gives CASSLAGSAEAFF.

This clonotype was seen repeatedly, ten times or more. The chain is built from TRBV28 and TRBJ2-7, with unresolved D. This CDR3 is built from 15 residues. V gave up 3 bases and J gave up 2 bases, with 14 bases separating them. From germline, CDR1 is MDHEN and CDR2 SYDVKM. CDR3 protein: CASSFYGVVAYEQYF. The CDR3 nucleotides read TGTGCCAGCAGTTTCTACGGCGTCGTGGCCTACGAGCAGTACTTC.

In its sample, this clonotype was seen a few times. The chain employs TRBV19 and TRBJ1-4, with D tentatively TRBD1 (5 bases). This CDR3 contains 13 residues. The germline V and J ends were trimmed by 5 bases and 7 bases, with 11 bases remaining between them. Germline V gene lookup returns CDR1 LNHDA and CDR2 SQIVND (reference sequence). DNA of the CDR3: TGTGCCAGTAGTCGGCCAGGGAGTGAAAAACTGTTTTTT. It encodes CASSRPGSEKLFF.

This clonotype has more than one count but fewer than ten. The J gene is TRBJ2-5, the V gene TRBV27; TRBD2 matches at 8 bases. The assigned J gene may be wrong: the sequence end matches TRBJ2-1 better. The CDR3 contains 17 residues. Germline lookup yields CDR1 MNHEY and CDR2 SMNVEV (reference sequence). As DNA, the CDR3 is TGTGCCAGCAGTTTCCGAGCGGGAGAACCCCATTACAATGAGCAGTTCTTC. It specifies CASSFRAGEPHYNEQFF.

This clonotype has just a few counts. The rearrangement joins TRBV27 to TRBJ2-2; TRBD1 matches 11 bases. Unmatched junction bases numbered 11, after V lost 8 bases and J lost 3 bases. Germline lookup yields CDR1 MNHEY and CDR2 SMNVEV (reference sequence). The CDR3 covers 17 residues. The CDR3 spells CASAHGQGAIHTGELFF. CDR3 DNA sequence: TGTGCCAGCGCTCACGGACAGGGGGCGATTCACACCGGGGAGCTGTTTTTT.

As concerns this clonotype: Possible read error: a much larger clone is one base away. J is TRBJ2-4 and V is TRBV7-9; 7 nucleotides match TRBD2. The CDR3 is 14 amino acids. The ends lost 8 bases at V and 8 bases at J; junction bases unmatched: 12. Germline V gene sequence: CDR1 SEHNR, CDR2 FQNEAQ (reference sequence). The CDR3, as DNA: TGTGCCAGCCCAAGGCGTGGGGGAGGGGACATTCAGTACTTC. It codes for CASPRRGGGDIQYF.

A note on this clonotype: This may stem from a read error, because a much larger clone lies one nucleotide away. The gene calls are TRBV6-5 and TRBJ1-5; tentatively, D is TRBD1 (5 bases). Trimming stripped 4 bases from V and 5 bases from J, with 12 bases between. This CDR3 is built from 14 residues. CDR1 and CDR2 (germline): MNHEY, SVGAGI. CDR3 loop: CASSSRQHDQPQHF. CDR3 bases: TGTGCCAGCAGTTCAAGACAGCACGATCAGCCCCAGCATTTT.